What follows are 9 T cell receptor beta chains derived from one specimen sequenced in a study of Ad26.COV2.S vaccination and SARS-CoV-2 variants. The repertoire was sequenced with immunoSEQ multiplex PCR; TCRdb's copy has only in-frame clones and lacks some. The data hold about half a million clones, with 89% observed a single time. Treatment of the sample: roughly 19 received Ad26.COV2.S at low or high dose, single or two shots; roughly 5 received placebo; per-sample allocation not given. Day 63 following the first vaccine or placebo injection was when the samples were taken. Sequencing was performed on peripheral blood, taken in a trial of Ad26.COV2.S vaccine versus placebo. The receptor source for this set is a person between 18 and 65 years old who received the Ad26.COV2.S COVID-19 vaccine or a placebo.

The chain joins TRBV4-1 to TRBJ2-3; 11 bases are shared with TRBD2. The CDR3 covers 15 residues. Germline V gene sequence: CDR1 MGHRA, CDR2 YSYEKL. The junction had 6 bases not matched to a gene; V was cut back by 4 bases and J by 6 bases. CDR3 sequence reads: CASSLVGLAGDTQYF. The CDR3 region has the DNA TGCGCCAGCAGCCTAGTCGGACTAGCGGGTGATACGCAGTATTTT.

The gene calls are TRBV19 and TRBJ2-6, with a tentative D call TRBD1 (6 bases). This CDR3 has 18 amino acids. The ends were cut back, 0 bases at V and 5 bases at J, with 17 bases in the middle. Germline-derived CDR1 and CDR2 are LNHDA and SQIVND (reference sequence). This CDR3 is CASSIDRTALDRANVLTF. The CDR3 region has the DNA TGTGCCAGTAGTATAGATCGGACAGCCCTGGATCGGGCCAACGTCCTGACTTTC.

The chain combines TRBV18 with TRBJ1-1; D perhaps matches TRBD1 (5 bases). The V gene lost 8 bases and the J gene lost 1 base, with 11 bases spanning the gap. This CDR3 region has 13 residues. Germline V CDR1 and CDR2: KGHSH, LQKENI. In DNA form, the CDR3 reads TGTGCCAGCGCGCCCGGACAGAACACTGAAGCTTTCTTT. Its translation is CASAPGQNTEAFF.

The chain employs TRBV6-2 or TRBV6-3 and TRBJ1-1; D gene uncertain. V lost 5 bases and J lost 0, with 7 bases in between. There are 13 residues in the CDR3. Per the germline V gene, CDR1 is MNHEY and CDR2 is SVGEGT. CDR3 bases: TGTGCCAGCAGTACCGGGTTGAACACTGAAGCTTTCTTT. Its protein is CASSTGLNTEAFF.

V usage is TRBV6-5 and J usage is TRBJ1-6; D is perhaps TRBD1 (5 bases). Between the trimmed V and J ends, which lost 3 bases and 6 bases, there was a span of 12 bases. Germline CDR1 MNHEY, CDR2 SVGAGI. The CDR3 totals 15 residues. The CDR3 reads CASSYQGRSNSPLHF. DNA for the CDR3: TGTGCCAGCAGTTATCAGGGTCGTTCTAATTCACCCCTCCACTTT.

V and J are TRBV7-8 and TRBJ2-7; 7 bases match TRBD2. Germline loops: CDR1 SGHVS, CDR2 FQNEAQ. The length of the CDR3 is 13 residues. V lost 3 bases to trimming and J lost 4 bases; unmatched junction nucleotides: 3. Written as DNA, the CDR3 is TGTGCCAGCAGCTTGGGACTATTGTACGAGCAGTACTTC. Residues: CASSLGLLYEQYF.

CDR3 sequence reads: CASSSGLAGGFEQFF. The CDR3 bases are TGTGCCAGCAGCTCAGGACTAGCGGGAGGGTTTGAGCAGTTCTTC. The chain has TRBV11-3 and TRBJ2-1; 15 bases map to TRBD2. V shed 4 bases and J 9 bases; nucleotides not matched to a gene: 4. CDR1 and CDR2 from the germline V gene are SGHNT and YENEEA. There are 15 residues in the CDR3. Full variable domain (missing parts from reference TRBV11-3 and TRBJ2-1): EAGVVQSPRYKIIEKKQPVAFWCNPISGHNTLYWYLQNLGQGPELLIRYENEEAVDDSQLPKDRFSAERLKGVDSTLKIQPAELGDSAVYLCASSSGLAGGFEQFFGPGTRLTVL.

CDR3 in DNA: TGCAGCGCCGGACAGGGGGCTGATGGCTACACCTTC. Its protein product is CSAGQGADGYTF. The V and J genes are TRBV29-1 and TRBJ1-2, with 11 positions matching TRBD1. The trim removed 7 bases at V and 6 bases at J, leaving 4 bases unmatched. The germline CDR1 and CDR2 sequences are SQVTM and ANQGSEA. The CDR3 is 12 amino acids.

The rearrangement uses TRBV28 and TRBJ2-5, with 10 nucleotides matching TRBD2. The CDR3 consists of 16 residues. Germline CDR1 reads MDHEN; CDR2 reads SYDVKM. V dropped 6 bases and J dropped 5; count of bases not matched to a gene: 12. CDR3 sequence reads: CASSLLLAGRGETQYF. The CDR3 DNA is TGTGCCAGCAGCCTATTACTAGCGGGGAGAGGGGAGACCCAGTACTTC.